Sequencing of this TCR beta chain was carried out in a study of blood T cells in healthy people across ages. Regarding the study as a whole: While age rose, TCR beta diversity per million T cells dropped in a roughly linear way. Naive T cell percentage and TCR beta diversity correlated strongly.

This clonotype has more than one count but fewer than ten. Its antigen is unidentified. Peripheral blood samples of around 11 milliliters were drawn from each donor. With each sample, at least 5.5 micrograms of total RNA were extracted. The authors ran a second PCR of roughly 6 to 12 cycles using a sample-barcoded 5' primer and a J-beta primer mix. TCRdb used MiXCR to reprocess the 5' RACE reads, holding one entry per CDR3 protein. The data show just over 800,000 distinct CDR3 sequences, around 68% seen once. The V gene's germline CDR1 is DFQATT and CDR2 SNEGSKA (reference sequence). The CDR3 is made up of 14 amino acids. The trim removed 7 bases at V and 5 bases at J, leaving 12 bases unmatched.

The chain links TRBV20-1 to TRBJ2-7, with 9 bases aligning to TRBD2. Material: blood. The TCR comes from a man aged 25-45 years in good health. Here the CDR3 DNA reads TGCAGTGTCCCCCAAGTGCGGGGGGGAGACGAGCAGTACTTC. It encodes CSVPQVRGGDEQYF.